The next 27 T cell receptor beta chains were all read from a single sample in a study of blood T cell repertoires in COVID-19. Clones were sequenced by immunoSEQ multiplex PCR, and TCRdb holds only the in-frame ones, with some missing. The sample has fewer than 300,000 clones; 65% to 90% are singletons. The sequenced material came from peripheral blood. These receptors were obtained from a man aged 50-60 years with active or convalescent COVID-19.

The rearrangement links TRBV6-4 to TRBJ2-3, with TRBD1 matching over 7 bases. Germline V gives CDR1 MRHNA, CDR2 SNTAGT. The CDR3 covers 15 residues. After removal of 6 bases from V and 3 bases from J, the junction contained 9 bases not matched to a gene. This CDR3 is CASRGVGGRTDTQYF. CDR3 DNA sequence: TGTGCCAGCAGGGGGGTAGGGGGCAGGACAGATACGCAGTATTTT.

This chain uses TRBV7-8 with TRBJ1-1, with D tentatively TRBD1 (5 bases). The CDR3 runs to 16 residues. Germline V gives CDR1 SGHVS, CDR2 FQNEAQ. Trimming took off 4 bases at V and 0 bases at J, with 15 bases between the two ends. CDR3 bases: TGTGCCAGCAGCTCTCGGGAGGGGTTAGTGAACACTGAAGCTTTCTTT. The encoded protein is CASSSREGLVNTEAFF.

V and J are TRBV5-4 and TRBJ1-1; D possibly corresponds to TRBD1 (5 bases). Germline V lookup: CDR1 SGHNT, CDR2 YYREEE (reference sequence). The CDR3 loop spans 15 amino acids. Deletions cut 2 bases from V and 7 bases from J, with 18 bases between. The CDR3 spells CASSLNKGRGVEAFF. CDR3 in DNA: TGTGCCAGCAGCTTAAATAAGGGGCGCGGGGTTGAAGCTTTCTTT.

This clone came up a few times. The chain combines TRBV19 with TRBJ2-7; a weak D match, TRBD2 (6 bases). Germline lookup yields CDR1 LNHDA and CDR2 SQIVND (reference sequence). CDR3 length equals 16 residues. V lost 4 bases and J lost 3, with 19 bases in between. The chain's CDR3 is CASSNNRFPGGYEQYF. The CDR3 DNA reads TGTGCCAGTAGTAACAATCGGTTCCCCGGGGGCTACGAGCAGTACTTC.

The gene calls are TRBV6-1 and TRBJ1-4, with a possible D match to TRBD1 (6 bases). Trimming left V 3 bases short and J 8 bases short, with 16 bases between. The CDR3 consists of 15 residues. CDR1 and CDR2 from the germline V gene are MNHNS and SASEGT. Here the CDR3 DNA reads TGTGCCAGCAGTGAGCAGACAGGTTCAGTCGAAAAACTGTTTTTT. It encodes CASSEQTGSVEKLFF.

CDR3 nucleotides: TGCGCCAGCAGCTTGGTTAGGACAGGGGAGTGGAGCAATCAGCCCCAGCATTTT. Its translation: CASSLVRTGEWSNQPQHF. The chain recombines TRBV5-1 with TRBJ1-5, with 9 bases identical to TRBD1. This CDR3 spans 18 amino acids. In germline, CDR1 is SGHRS, CDR2 YFSETQ. V shed 0 bases and J 1 base; nucleotides not matched to a gene: 8.

This clone came up a few times. This chain joins TRBV10-2 and TRBJ1-1; D might be TRBD1 (5 bases). CDR3 length: 14 residues. Germline V CDR1 and CDR2: WSHSY, SAAADI. V lost 2 bases and J 2 bases, leaving 9 bases between the germline ends. As DNA, the CDR3 is TGCGCCAGCAGTGAGAGGCAGGGAAACACTGAAGCTTTCTTT. It specifies CASSERQGNTEAFF.

CDR3 sequence reads: CAISTSGITGELFF. The CDR3 nucleotides read TGTGCCATCAGTACTAGCGGAATCACCGGGGAGCTGTTTTTT. The chain links TRBV10-3 to TRBJ2-2; 8 bases agree with TRBD2. The CDR3 covers 14 residues. The trim removed 5 bases at V and 4 bases at J, leaving 3 bases unmatched. Looked up from germline, CDR1 is ENHRY and CDR2 is SYGVKD.

V gene TRBV5-4 combines with J gene TRBJ2-3; the match to TRBD2 covers 9 bases. The CDR3 is 16 amino acids. The germline gives CDR1 SGHNT, CDR2 YYREEE (reference sequence). With 6 bases clipped from V and 5 bases from J, the junction kept 13 bases outside the gene matches. This chain's CDR3 is CASTHTGGRAGDTQYF. The DNA for the CDR3 is TGTGCCAGCACCCATACAGGCGGGAGGGCCGGAGATACGCAGTATTTT.

The genes are TRBV11-3 and TRBJ2-2; TRBD2 matches 9 bases. The V gene's germline CDR1 is SGHNT and CDR2 YENEEA. J lost 4 bases, V lost 3 bases, and 6 bases had no gene match. The CDR3 is 16 amino acids. The CDR3, as DNA: TGTGCCAGCAGCTTCTCCGGGACTAGCCGCACCGGGGAGCTGTTTTTT. Residues: CASSFSGTSRTGELFF.

This clone was counted only a few times. The gene calls are TRBV24-1 and TRBJ1-6, with no clear D. CDR3 length: 11 residues. CDR1 is KGHDR and CDR2 is SFDVKD in the germline V gene. The V end lost 9 bases, the J end lost 7 bases, and 6 bases lay between the germline ends. This CDR3 is CATPENSPLHF. DNA for the CDR3: TGTGCCACCCCCGAGAATTCACCCCTCCACTTT.

This clone has just one count. The chain has TRBV5-1 and TRBJ2-1; possible D gene TRBD2, 6 bases. The germline V gene encodes CDR1 SGHRS and CDR2 YFSETQ. The V end lost 3 bases, the J end lost 0 bases, and 13 bases lay between the germline ends. This CDR3 has 16 residues. Here the CDR3 DNA reads TGCGCCAGCAGCTCGCTAGCGACGAGCTCCTACAATGAGCAGTTCTTC. This encodes CASSSLATSSYNEQFF.

This clone was counted ten times or more. V usage is TRBV12-1 and J usage is TRBJ2-2; the table's D call TRBD2 went unverified against the DNA. TRBV12-1 is classified as a pseudogene. The CDR3 consists of 16 residues. In DNA form, the CDR3 reads TGTGCCAGCAGCTTGAGCGGGAAGGGGGTCACCGGGGAGCTGTTTTTT. As protein: CASSLSGKGVTGELFF.

The V and J genes are TRBV9 and TRBJ1-4; the D is unclear. Trimming took off 0 bases at V and 4 bases at J, with 7 bases between the two ends. This CDR3 has 14 residues. The germline V gene encodes CDR1 SGDLS and CDR2 YYNGEE. This chain's CDR3 is CASSVGHRNEKLFF. In DNA, the CDR3 is TGTGCCAGCAGCGTAGGACACCGTAATGAAAAACTGTTTTTT.

The V gene is TRBV7-6, the J gene TRBJ2-1; the D gene is possibly TRBD2 (5 bases). Per the germline V gene, CDR1 is SGHVS and CDR2 is FNYEAQ. The length of the CDR3 is 15 residues. Trimming shortened V by 4 bases and J by 5 bases, and 15 bases separated the two germline ends. Here the CDR3 reads CASSSLAVPDNEQFF. The CDR3 region has the DNA TGTGCCAGCAGCTCGCTAGCCGTCCCCGACAATGAGCAGTTCTTC.

This rearrangement joins TRBV30 to TRBJ2-3; TRBD1 matches 9 bases. Looked up from germline, CDR1 is GTSNPN and CDR2 is SVGIG (reference sequence). Trimming cost V 3 bases and J 3 bases; bases outside gene matches: 7. The CDR3 sequence is 15 residues long. The CDR3 DNA is TGTGCCTGGAGCCCGGGACAGGGATTGACAGATACGCAGTATTTT. It specifies CAWSPGQGLTDTQYF.

The chain carries TRBV30 and TRBJ2-2, with D unclear. Germline V CDR1 and CDR2: GTSNPN, SVGIG (reference sequence). The V gene lost 2 bases and the J gene lost 4 bases, with 5 bases spanning the gap. CDR3 length: 12 residues. The chain's CDR3 is CAWSLSTGELFF. Here the CDR3 DNA reads TGTGCCTGGAGTCTTTCCACCGGGGAGCTGTTTTTT.

The chain combines TRBV28 with TRBJ1-2; perhaps TRBD1 as D (5 bases). The CDR3 is made up of 15 amino acids. Trimming took 11 bases from V and 2 from J, leaving 21 bases between them. Germline CDR1 is MDHEN and CDR2 is SYDVKM. CDR3 sequence: CAAAWGGSSNYGYTF. DNA of the CDR3: TGTGCCGCAGCTTGGGGGGGGTCCTCCAACTATGGCTACACCTTC.

V and J are TRBV28 and TRBJ1-6; D gene unclear. Trimming removed 3 bases from V and 7 bases from J, with 16 bases in between. From germline, CDR1 is MDHEN and CDR2 SYDVKM. CDR3 length: 16 amino acids. CDR3 protein: CASSLYGASQNSPLHF. CDR3 coding DNA: TGTGCCAGCAGTTTGTATGGAGCCTCCCAGAATTCACCCCTCCACTTT.

This clone was seen once. This chain connects TRBV6-1 to TRBJ1-1; D unclear. CDR1 MNHNS and CDR2 SASEGT come from the germline V gene. This CDR3 spans 14 amino acids. V was pared by 2 bases and J by 10 bases, with 17 bases between. The CDR3 nucleotides read TGTGCCAGCAGTGAACGCGGGAGGGTTCGGGGAGCTTTCTTT. This gives the protein CASSERGRVRGAFF.

The chain employs TRBV4-3 and TRBJ1-3; the D gene is possibly TRBD1 (5 bases). The length of the CDR3 is 18 residues. Germline V lookup: CDR1 LGHNA, CDR2 YSLEER. V lost 0 bases and J lost 0, with 15 bases in between. Here the CDR3 reads CASSQDLRPGDSGNTIYF. In DNA form, the CDR3 reads TGCGCCAGCAGCCAAGATTTACGTCCGGGGGACTCTGGAAACACCATATATTTT.

The V call is TRBV29-1, the J call TRBJ2-5; 14 bases align to TRBD2. Germline values: CDR1 SQVTM, CDR2 ANQGSEA. This CDR3 comprises 14 residues. Trimming took 8 bases from V and 5 from J; bases not matched to a gene: 7. The CDR3 DNA is TGCAGCACAGGACTAGCGGGAGGACGGGAGACCCAGTACTTC. It is translated as CSTGLAGGRETQYF.

In this sample, this clone turned up once. The same CDR3 arises from other DNA sequences in this sample as well. V is TRBV18 and J is TRBJ1-2; 9 bases are a match to TRBD1. Trimming removed 3 bases from V and 0 bases from J; junction bases left unmatched: 2. CDR3 length: 15 residues. CDR1 is KGHSH and CDR2 is LQKENI in the germline V gene. CDR3 amino acids: CASSPGQGPNYGYTF. CDR3 bases: TGTGCCAGCTCACCGGGACAGGGCCCTAACTATGGCTACACCTTC.

The chain has TRBV29-1 and TRBJ2-2; D ambiguous. Germline V gene lookup returns CDR1 SQVTM and CDR2 ANQGSEA. V was shortened by 4 bases and J by 6 bases, with 12 bases between the two germline ends. The CDR3 totals 13 residues. This CDR3 is CSVAAATAGELFF. The CDR3 bases are TGCAGCGTTGCGGCGGCTACCGCCGGGGAGCTGTTTTTT.

The CDR3 bases are TGTGCCAGCAGTTACTCGATCGGGGAAATGAACACTGAAGCTTTCTTT. Translated, it gives CASSYSIGEMNTEAFF. J is TRBJ1-1 and V is TRBV6-5, with D unresolved. The CDR3 contains 16 residues. The germline V and J ends were trimmed by 0 bases and 0 bases, with 11 bases remaining between them. The germline gives CDR1 MNHEY, CDR2 SVGAGI.

The rearrangement uses TRBV7-2 and TRBJ2-1; the D gene is possibly TRBD1 (6 bases). The germline V gene encodes CDR1 SGHTA and CDR2 FQGNSA. This CDR3 contains 16 residues. Trimming pared 1 base from V and 0 bases from J, leaving 10 bases between. The CDR3 loop reads CASSLGGGPSYNEQFF. CDR3 nucleotide sequence: TGTGCCAGCAGCTTAGGAGGGGGACCCTCCTACAATGAGCAGTTCTTC.

This chain connects TRBV10-3 to TRBJ2-1; 7 nucleotides line up with TRBD2. CDR1 and CDR2 (germline): ENHRY, SYGVKD. The CDR3 extends over 12 amino acids. J gave up 8 bases and V 2 bases, and 0 bases lay outside the gene matches. CDR3 DNA: TGTGCCATCAGTGAGCGGGGGGATGAGCAGTTCTTC. Translating gives CAISERGDEQFF.